The sequence of this TCR beta chain was determined in a study of blood T cell repertoires in COVID-19. About the research overall: The study drew acute and convalescent COVID-19 samples from the United States, Italy and Spain.

Original processing methods: Researchers report that nucleated cell counts were estimated from reference gene primer amplification. Repertoires were generated with immunoSEQ multiplex PCR, while TCRdb's copy carries only in-frame clones and drops some. V, J and clone size reflect that table, while D and trimming were determined from the DNA. The sample has more than 200,000 clones; over 85% are singletons. The germline V and J ends were trimmed by 3 bases and 1 base, with 9 bases remaining between them. The length of the CDR3 is 14 residues. Germline V gene sequence: CDR1 LNHDA, CDR2 SQIVND (reference sequence).

The source is a woman aged 25 to 45 with acute COVID-19. Sequenced material: PBMCs or T cells enriched from blood (not recorded which). The V call is TRBV19, the J call TRBJ1-1; D not certain. Here the CDR3 reads CASSITAENTEAFF. The CDR3 region has the DNA TGTGCCAGTAGTATCACCGCGGAGAACACTGAAGCTTTCTTT.